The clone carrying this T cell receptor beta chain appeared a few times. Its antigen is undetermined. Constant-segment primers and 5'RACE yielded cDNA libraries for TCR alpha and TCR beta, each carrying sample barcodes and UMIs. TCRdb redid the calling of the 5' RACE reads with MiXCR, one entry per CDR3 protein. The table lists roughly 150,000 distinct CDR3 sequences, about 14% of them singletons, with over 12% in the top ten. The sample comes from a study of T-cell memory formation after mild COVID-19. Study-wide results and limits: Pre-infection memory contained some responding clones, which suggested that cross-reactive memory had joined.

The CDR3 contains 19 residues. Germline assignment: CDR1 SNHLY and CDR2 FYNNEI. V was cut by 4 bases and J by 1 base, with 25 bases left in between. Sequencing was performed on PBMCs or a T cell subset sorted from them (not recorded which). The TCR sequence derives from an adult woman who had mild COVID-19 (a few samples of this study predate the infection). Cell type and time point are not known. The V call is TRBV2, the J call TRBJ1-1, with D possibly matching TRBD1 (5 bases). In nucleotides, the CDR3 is TGTGCCAGCAGTGTGACCCCAACTGAGGGGTCTATGGCGAACACTGAAGCTTTCTTT. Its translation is CASSVTPTEGSMANTEAFF.